These 17 T cell receptor beta chains originate from one sample sequenced in a study of OX40 agonist ivuxolimab in advanced cancers. Using immunoSEQ multiplex PCR, the repertoire was profiled, and TCRdb retains in-frame clones only, with some absent. The data contain about 15,000 clones, roughly 77% of them singletons. Sample: CD4+ or CD8+ T cells sorted from blood, taken in a trial of the OX40 agonist ivuxolimab. The receptor source for this set is an adult with an advanced solid tumor such as melanoma, head and neck, liver or kidney cancer.

The chain couples TRBV19 to TRBJ2-1; D is perhaps TRBD1 (5 bases). The CDR3 is made up of 16 amino acids. Between the trimmed V and J ends, which lost 5 bases and 9 bases, there was a span of 23 bases. Germline CDR1 is LNHDA and CDR2 is SQIVND (reference sequence). Here the CDR3 DNA reads TGTGCCAGTAGTCCCCTCAAACCCACAGGAGATGTTGAGCAGTTCTTC. Translation gives CASSPLKPTGDVEQFF.

This rearrangement joins TRBV7-9 to TRBJ2-4, with TRBD2 matching over 13 bases. Germline loops: CDR1 SEHNR, CDR2 FQNEAQ (reference sequence). V gave up 2 bases and J gave up 6 bases; unmatched junction bases: 4. The CDR3 loop spans 16 amino acids. The DNA for the CDR3 is TGTGCCAGCAGCTTAACTAGCGGGAGGGCCTCAAACATTCAGTACTTC. This gives the protein CASSLTSGRASNIQYF.

This clone was seen ten or more times. The CDR3 DNA is TGTGCCAGCAGTTTAGCACGCGGGGCCAACGAGCAGTACTTC. Translated, it gives CASSLARGANEQYF. This chain connects TRBV27 to TRBJ2-7; D perhaps matches TRBD2 (6 bases). The CDR3 is 14 amino acids. Deletions cut 2 bases from V and 5 bases from J, with 13 bases between. Germline V gene sequence: CDR1 MNHEY, CDR2 SMNVEV (reference sequence).

The CDR3 sequence is CASSFGTLETQYF. The CDR3 nucleotides are TGTGCCAGCAGCTTCGGGACTTTAGAGACCCAGTACTTC. V usage is TRBV11-2 and J usage is TRBJ2-5; D might be TRBD2 (6 bases). Trimming removed 3 bases from V and 4 bases from J, with 9 bases in between. The CDR3 is made up of 13 amino acids. Germline V gene data show CDR1 as SGHAT and CDR2 as FQNNGV.

The CDR3 region has the DNA TGCGCCAGCAGCTTGTCAGGGAACGGGGAGCTGTTTTTT. Protein product: CASSLSGNGELFF. The chain recombines TRBV5-1 with TRBJ2-2, with D maybe TRBD1 (5 bases). Germline CDR1 is SGHRS and CDR2 is YFSETQ. The CDR3 sequence is 13 residues long. Trimming took 1 base from V and 7 from J, leaving 8 bases between them.

This clone has a handful of counts. The chain joins TRBV27 to TRBJ2-3; TRBD2 agrees at 9 bases. Germline values: CDR1 MNHEY, CDR2 SMNVEV (reference sequence). Losses at the gene ends were 3 bases for V and 6 bases for J; bases not matched to a gene: 4. The CDR3 totals 14 residues. For the CDR3, the DNA is TGTGCCAGCAGTTTGCTAGCGGGATTTGATACGCAGTATTTT. Translation gives CASSLLAGFDTQYF.

Worth noting for this clone: Other nucleotide sequences in the sample specify the same CDR3. The chain combines TRBV27 with TRBJ2-4; either TRBD1 or TRBD2 may fit D (5 bases each). Looked up from germline, CDR1 is MNHEY and CDR2 is SMNVEV (reference sequence). Trimming removed 4 bases at V and 0 bases at J, with 16 bases between. CDR3 length: 17 amino acids. The CDR3 region has the DNA TGTGCCAGCAGTTCCGGGACGAGCCGCTTAGCCAAAAACATTCAGTACTTC. Amino acids: CASSSGTSRLAKNIQYF.

The chain has TRBV9 and TRBJ2-1; D ambiguous. This CDR3 comprises 12 residues. Germline V gene sequence: CDR1 SGDLS, CDR2 YYNGEE. Trimming pared 0 bases from V and 7 bases from J, leaving 5 bases between. The DNA of the CDR3 is TGTGCCAGCAGCGTAGAGGAGAATGAGCAGTTCTTC. This codes for CASSVEENEQFF.

In its sample, this clone is medium-sized (0.01 to 0.1%). The rearrangement joins TRBV21-1 to TRBJ1-3; the table calls TRBD1, which could not be checked here. TRBV21-1 is annotated as a pseudogene. There are 15 residues in the CDR3. The CDR3 is CASSKMRQGVNTIYF. The CDR3 DNA is TGTGCCAGCAGCAAAATGCGACAGGGTGTAAACACCATATATTTT.

The chain employs TRBV4-2 and TRBJ2-7, with a tentative D call TRBD1 (6 bases). Trimming shortened V by 0 bases and J by 6 bases, and 12 bases separated the two germline ends. CDR3 size: 14 residues. The germline V gene encodes CDR1 LGHNA and CDR2 YNFKEQ. CDR3 sequence reads: CASSQEVGTSEQYF. The CDR3 nucleotides are TGTGCCAGCAGCCAAGAAGTGGGGACAAGCGAGCAGTACTTC.

J is TRBJ2-5 and V is TRBV4-3; D may be TRBD2 (5 bases). The CDR3 totals 17 residues. CDR1 and CDR2 (germline): LGHNA, YSLEER. Trimming pared 0 bases from V and 2 bases from J, leaving 16 bases between. The CDR3, as DNA: TGCGCCAGCAGCCAAGATTGGGAGTTGGAGGTTCAAGAGACCCAGTACTTC. This codes for CASSQDWELEVQETQYF.

This sequence joins TRBV29-1 and TRBJ2-7, with TRBD1 matching 7 bases. Germline V gene lookup returns CDR1 SQVTM and CDR2 ANQGSEA. The CDR3 runs 12 residues. Trimming took 6 bases from V and 1 from J; bases not matched to a gene: 3. The CDR3 here is CSVRQGSYEQYF. The CDR3, as DNA: TGCAGCGTCCGACAGGGTTCCTACGAGCAGTACTTC.

V gene TRBV19 combines with J gene TRBJ2-7; D might be TRBD1 (5 bases). Trimming removed 5 bases from V and 5 bases from J, with 19 bases in between. From germline, CDR1 is LNHDA and CDR2 SQIVND (reference sequence). This CDR3 has 15 amino acids. CDR3 sequence: CASSADMTDRDEQYF. Written as DNA, the CDR3 is TGTGCCAGTAGTGCTGATATGACAGACAGAGACGAGCAGTACTTC.

V and J are TRBV9 and TRBJ2-1; D is uncertain. Trimming pared 1 base from V and 4 bases from J, leaving 9 bases between. The CDR3 has 14 residues. Germline assignment: CDR1 SGDLS and CDR2 YYNGEE. CDR3 residues: CASSVYSSYNEQFF. CDR3 nucleotides: TGTGCCAGCAGCGTATACTCGTCTTACAATGAGCAGTTCTTC.

The rearrangement links TRBV4-3 to TRBJ2-7; the D is unclear. The germline V gene has CDR1 LGHNA and CDR2 YSLEER. This CDR3 spans 14 amino acids. V lost 1 base and J lost 2, with 9 bases in between. This CDR3 reads CASSQGAGTYEQYF. DNA of the CDR3: TGCGCCAGCAGCCAAGGCGCAGGAACCTACGAGCAGTACTTC.

This clone was recorded once. The chain recombines TRBV27 with TRBJ2-7, with 9 bases identical to TRBD1. The CDR3 runs 16 residues. V was pared by 2 bases and J by 3 bases, with 8 bases of the junction left unmatched. The germline V gene encodes CDR1 MNHEY and CDR2 SMNVEV (reference sequence). This CDR3 is CASSLVADRGFYEQYF. CDR3 bases: TGTGCCAGCAGTTTAGTAGCCGACAGGGGGTTCTACGAGCAGTACTTC.

In its sample, this clone was seen once. The chain uses TRBV4-2 and TRBJ2-7; 8 positions match TRBD1. This CDR3 contains 14 residues. Losses at the gene ends were 5 bases for V and 3 bases for J; bases not matched to a gene: 6. The germline gives CDR1 LGHNA, CDR2 YNFKEQ. In DNA form, the CDR3 reads TGTGCCAGCAGCTTTTCGACAGGGGACTACGAGCAGTACTTC. Translation gives CASSFSTGDYEQYF.